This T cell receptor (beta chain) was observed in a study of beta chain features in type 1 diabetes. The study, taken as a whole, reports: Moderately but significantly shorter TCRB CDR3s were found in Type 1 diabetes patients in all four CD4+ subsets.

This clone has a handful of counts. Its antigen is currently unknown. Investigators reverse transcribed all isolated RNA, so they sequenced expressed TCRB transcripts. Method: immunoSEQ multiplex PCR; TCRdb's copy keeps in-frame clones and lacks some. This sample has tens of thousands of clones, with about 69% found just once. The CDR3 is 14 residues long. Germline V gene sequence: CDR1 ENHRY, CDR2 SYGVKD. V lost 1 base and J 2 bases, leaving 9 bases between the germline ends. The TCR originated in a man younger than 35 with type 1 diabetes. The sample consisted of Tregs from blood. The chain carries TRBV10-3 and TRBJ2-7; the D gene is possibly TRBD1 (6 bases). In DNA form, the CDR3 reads TGTGCCATCAGTGAGTACGGACAGACCTACGAGCAGTACTTC. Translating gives CAISEYGQTYEQYF.